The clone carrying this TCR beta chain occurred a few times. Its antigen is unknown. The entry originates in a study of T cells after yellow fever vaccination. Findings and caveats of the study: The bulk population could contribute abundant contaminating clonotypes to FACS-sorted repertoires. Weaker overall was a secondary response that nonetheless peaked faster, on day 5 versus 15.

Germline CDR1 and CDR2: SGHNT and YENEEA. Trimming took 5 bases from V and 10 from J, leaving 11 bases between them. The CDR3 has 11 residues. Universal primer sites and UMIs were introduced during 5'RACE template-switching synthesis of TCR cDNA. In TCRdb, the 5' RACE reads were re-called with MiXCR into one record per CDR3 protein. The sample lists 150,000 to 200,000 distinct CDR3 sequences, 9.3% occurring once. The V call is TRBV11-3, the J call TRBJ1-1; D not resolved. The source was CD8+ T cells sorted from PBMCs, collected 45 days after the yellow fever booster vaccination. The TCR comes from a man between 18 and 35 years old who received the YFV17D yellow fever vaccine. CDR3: CASSPRTSAFF. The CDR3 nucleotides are TGTGCCAGCAGCCCGCGAACATCAGCTTTCTTT.